What follows are 11 T cell receptor beta chains derived from one specimen sequenced in a study of cytomegalovirus exposure and HLA in healthy donors. The PCR employed 60 Vbeta primers together with 13 Jbeta primers. Profiling relied on immunoSEQ multiplex PCR, and the TCRdb table lists in-frame clones only, not all of them. The sample lists 130,000 or so clones, 77% occurring once. The material sequenced was PBMCs. The receptor source for this set is a female donor in good health and CMV-seronegative.

In its sample, this clone was seen a few times. V and J are TRBV11-2 and TRBJ2-7; 7 bases are a match to TRBD2. Germline assignment: CDR1 SGHAT and CDR2 FQNNGV. With 1 base clipped from V and 1 base from J, the junction kept 7 bases outside the gene matches. The CDR3 length is 16 residues. CDR3 protein: CASSLASGRASYEQYF. As DNA, the CDR3 is TGTGCCAGCAGCTTAGCTAGTGGGAGGGCATCCTACGAGCAGTACTTC.

The rearrangement uses TRBV4-1 and TRBJ2-7, with D possibly TRBD2 on 5 matching bases. The V gene's germline CDR1 is MGHRA and CDR2 YSYEKL. The V and J ends lost 3 bases and 5 bases respectively, with 8 bases between them. CDR3 length: 12 amino acids. Here the CDR3 reads CASSHLRDEQYF. For the CDR3, the DNA is TGCGCCAGCAGCCACTTGAGGGACGAGCAGTACTTC.

V and J are TRBV18 and TRBJ2-5; TRBD2 agrees at 10 bases. The J call may be mistaken, given a closer DNA end match to TRBJ2-7. The CDR3 consists of 16 residues. Germline CDR1 is KGHSH and CDR2 is LQKENI. CDR3: CASSPPRSSGRYEQYF. CDR3 sequence (DNA): TGTGCCAGCTCACCACCGCGCTCTAGCGGGAGATACGAGCAGTACTTC.

J is TRBJ1-2 and V is TRBV5-1; weak D call: TRBD1 (5 bases). Germline V gene sequence: CDR1 SGHRS, CDR2 YFSETQ. The V gene lost 4 bases and the J gene lost 2 bases, with 18 bases spanning the gap. The CDR3 loop spans 16 amino acids. The CDR3 DNA reads TGCGCCAGCAGCACCTTGGAAGGGGCGGCGAACTATGGCTACACCTTC. The encoded protein is CASSTLEGAANYGYTF.

This clone came up once. The genes are TRBV5-3 and TRBJ1-1; TRBD1 agrees at 7 bases. TRBV5-3 has ORF status, its function being uncertain. The J segment lost 0 bases and the V segment lost 4 bases, leaving 6 bases of the junction unmatched. The CDR3 is 15 amino acids. This chain's CDR3 is CARSAAGGLNTEAFF. The CDR3, as DNA: TGTGCCAGAAGCGCCGCAGGGGGGCTGAACACTGAAGCTTTCTTT.

The rearrangement joins TRBV10-1 to TRBJ2-1, with 9 nucleotides matching TRBD2. After removal of 0 bases from V and 10 bases from J, the junction contained 13 bases not matched to a gene. This CDR3 is built from 17 residues. Germline CDR1 is WNHNN and CDR2 is SYGVQD (reference sequence). CDR3 bases: TGCGCCAGCAGTGAGTCAGGTCTCGCGGGGGGGAAAGGAGAGCAGTTCTTC. This translates into CASSESGLAGGKGEQFF.

This clone was picked up one time. The V gene is TRBV5-1, the J gene TRBJ2-2, with D perhaps TRBD2 (5 bases). Trimming stripped 2 bases from V and 0 bases from J, with 8 bases between. The germline V gene encodes CDR1 SGHRS and CDR2 YFSETQ. CDR3 length: 15 residues. CDR3 coding DNA: TGCGCCAGCAGCTTCAGGACTGCGAACACCGGGGAGCTGTTTTTT. This codes for CASSFRTANTGELFF.

This chain uses TRBV19 with TRBJ2-2, with D hard to call. The CDR3 sequence is 14 residues long. Per the germline V gene, CDR1 is LNHDA and CDR2 is SQIVND (reference sequence). Between the trimmed V and J ends, which lost 4 bases and 2 bases, there was a span of 8 bases. The CDR3 is CASSRQFNTGELFF. CDR3 in DNA: TGTGCCAGTAGTAGGCAGTTCAACACCGGGGAGCTGTTTTTT.

The chain uses TRBV19 and TRBJ1-2; 12 positions match TRBD1. Unmatched junction bases numbered 11, after V lost 7 bases and J lost 5 bases. There are 16 residues in the CDR3. From germline, CDR1 is LNHDA and CDR2 SQIVND (reference sequence). CDR3 sequence: CASIRDRGLEAYGYTF. The CDR3 DNA reads as TGTGCCAGTATTCGGGACAGGGGGCTCGAGGCTTATGGCTACACCTTC.

The CDR3 coding sequence is TGTGCCAGCAGCTTAGTTTTGGGACAGAACTATGGCTACACCTTC. It specifies CASSLVLGQNYGYTF. This rearrangement joins TRBV7-2 to TRBJ1-2; TRBD1 matches 7 bases. Germline CDR1 and CDR2: SGHTA and FQGNSA. The V and J ends lost 1 base and 2 bases, in that order; junction bases with no gene match: 4. The CDR3 contains 15 residues.

The V gene is TRBV27, the J gene TRBJ1-1; a weak D match, TRBD1 (5 bases). Germline values: CDR1 MNHEY, CDR2 SMNVEV (reference sequence). This CDR3 is 14 amino acids long. The germline V and J ends were trimmed by 6 bases and 4 bases, with 15 bases remaining between them. The CDR3 bases are TGTGCCAGCAGCGGGACTGCCCCGAGCACTGAAGCTTTCTTT. Its translation is CASSGTAPSTEAFF.